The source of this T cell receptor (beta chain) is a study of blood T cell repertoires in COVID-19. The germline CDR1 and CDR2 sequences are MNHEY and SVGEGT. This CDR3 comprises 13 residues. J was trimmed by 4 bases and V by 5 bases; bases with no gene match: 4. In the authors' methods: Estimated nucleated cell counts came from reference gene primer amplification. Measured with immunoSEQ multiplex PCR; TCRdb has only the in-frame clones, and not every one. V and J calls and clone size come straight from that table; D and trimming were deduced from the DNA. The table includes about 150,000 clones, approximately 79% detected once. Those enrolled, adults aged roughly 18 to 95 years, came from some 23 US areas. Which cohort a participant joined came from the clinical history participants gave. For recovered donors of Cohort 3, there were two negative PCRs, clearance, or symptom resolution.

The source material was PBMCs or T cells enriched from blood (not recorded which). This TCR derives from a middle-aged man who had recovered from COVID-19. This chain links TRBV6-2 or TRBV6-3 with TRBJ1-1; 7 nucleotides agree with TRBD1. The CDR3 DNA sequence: TGTGCCAGCAGTCTTCCAGGGGGCACTGAAGCTTTCTTT. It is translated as CASSLPGGTEAFF.